A single T cell receptor beta chain is shown here with its context. Its antigen remains unknown. Pre-surgery treatment included at least one anti-epileptic drug. With V trimmed by 2 bases and J by 5 bases, 11 bases remained unmatched. The CDR3 covers 17 residues. CDR1 and CDR2 from the germline V gene are SGHTA and FQGNSA. Clones were sequenced by immunoSEQ multiplex PCR, and TCRdb holds only the in-frame ones, with some missing. The repertoire holds roughly 110,000 clones, 85% to 95% seen once, with around 4.1% in the top ten. This specimen belongs to a study of brain T cells in children with intractable seizures. Notes on the study in general: Patients' HCMV serostatus was unknown; virus specificity rests on CDR3 similarity alone.

This sample comprised peripheral blood, obtained at surgery. The rearrangement joins TRBV7-2 to TRBJ2-5; TRBD1 matches at 10 bases. This clonotype was obtained from a boy younger than two with hemimegalencephaly and intractable seizures. CDR3 amino acids: CASSLFGTGVVGETQYF. CDR3 DNA sequence: TGTGCCAGCAGCTTATTTGGGACAGGGGTAGTAGGGGAGACCCAGTACTTC.